This entry is about one T cell receptor (beta chain). Alpha and beta chains were covered, as first-strand cDNA relied on TRAV- and TRBV-specific primers. With a constant-region primer and a V-primer adapter, TCRs were subjected to approximately 18 PCR cycles of amplification. TCRdb reprocessed the reads via MiXCR and lists one record per CDR3 protein. The sample yields almost 45,000 distinct CDR3 sequences, less than 30% seen once. The entry originates in a study of low-dose radiotherapy and immunotherapy resistance in tumors. Across the study: Every two weeks patients got nivolumab 240 mg flat dose, plus ipilimumab 1 mg/kg every six weeks, intravenously. Intravenously given cyclophosphamide 200 mg/m2 followed a two-week schedule that placed each dose one day before radiation and immunotherapy.

The CDR3 extends over 13 amino acids. Losses at the gene ends were 5 bases for V and 6 bases for J; bases not matched to a gene: 3. Per germline, CDR1 SGHTA and CDR2 FQGTGA. Time point of the sample: after trial treatment. The treatment is: LDRT plus nivolumab, ipilimumab, low-dose cyclophosphamide and aspirin (RACIN trial). All of the donors were given nivolumab, ipilimumab, aspirin, low-dose cyclophosphamide and low-dose radiotherapy as part of RACIN, a single-arm trial. All eligible patients presented with advanced solid tumors that contained no tumor-infiltrating lymphocytes. This TCR came from a male donor with prostate cancer. The sample here was PBMCs, taken after low-dose radiotherapy plus immunotherapy. V and J are TRBV7-3 and TRBJ1-5; 8 nucleotides match TRBD1. The CDR3: CASSTTGGQPQHF. CDR3 nucleotides: TGTGCCAGCAGCACCACAGGGGGTCAGCCCCAGCATTTT.